This T cell receptor beta chain was sequenced for a study of regulatory T cells in long-lasting Graves disease. Time point denoted: persistent/refractory GD, antithyroid drugs over 5 years with positive TRAb. Making the TCR library involved RNA that had been extracted from PBMCs. It was an endocrinology department in Xi'an, China, that provided the patients. Study outcomes and limitations: Accuracy may have been reduced by the small sample size.

CDR3 length equals 14 residues. Trimming cost V 3 bases and J 2 bases, with 7 bases left between them. Arm-PCR of CDR3 regions and iRepertoire HTBI primers were used to build TCR beta libraries. Using its own MiXCR run on the multiplex PCR reads, TCRdb lists one record per CDR3 protein. The sample records under 500,000 distinct CDR3 sequences, around 20% being singletons. This clonotype was counted at least ten times. Its target is not known. The sample was peripheral blood mononuclear cells (PBMCs), taken when the disease was refractory, from a patient treated with antithyroid drugs. The J gene is TRBJ1-4, the V gene TRBV12-3 or TRBV12-4, with D hard to call. This sequence was found in a female donor with Graves disease. CDR3: CASSLVGTNEKLFF. Written as DNA, the CDR3 is TGTGCCAGCAGTTTGGTCGGGACTAATGAAAAACTGTTTTTT.